Each of the 20 T cell receptor beta chains below was sequenced from the same sample in a study of blood T cell repertoires in COVID-19. Sequenced by immunoSEQ multiplex PCR; TCRdb stores in-frame clones only, minus some. The data show approximately 500,000 clones, roughly 90% seen once. Material for sequencing was PBMCs or T cells enriched from blood (not recorded which). The receptors were gathered from a woman in her thirties or forties who had recovered from COVID-19.

V gene TRBV6-2 or TRBV6-3 combines with J gene TRBJ2-3; TRBD2 aligns across 9 bases. J was trimmed by 6 bases and V by 6 bases; bases with no gene match: 13. The germline CDR1 and CDR2 sequences are MNHEY and SVGEGT. The CDR3 length is 16 residues. CDR3 in amino acids: CASSRPGLAFRDTQYF. The CDR3 DNA is TGTGCCAGCAGCCGCCCGGGACTAGCTTTCCGTGATACGCAGTATTTT.

The V and J genes are TRBV3-1 (or the pseudogene TRBV3-2) and TRBJ1-2; tentatively, D is TRBD1 (6 bases). CDR1 and CDR2 from the germline V gene are LGHDT and YNNKEL (reference sequence). The V end lost 4 bases, the J end lost 1 base, and 10 bases lay between the germline ends. CDR3 size: 14 residues. The CDR3 region is CASSRRQVNYGYTF. The CDR3 DNA follows: TGTGCCAGCAGCCGCAGACAGGTTAACTATGGCTACACCTTC.

The J gene is TRBJ2-5, the V gene TRBV5-1; 16 bases fit TRBD2. The germline V gene encodes CDR1 SGHRS and CDR2 YFSETQ. The CDR3 sequence is 17 residues long. V lost 4 bases to trimming and J lost 4 bases; unmatched junction nucleotides: 7. This CDR3 reads CASSVGLAGGPGETQYF. In DNA form, the CDR3 reads TGCGCCAGCAGCGTGGGACTAGCGGGAGGGCCAGGAGAGACCCAGTACTTC.

The chain employs TRBV6-5 and TRBJ1-2; 9 nucleotides line up with TRBD1. CDR1 MNHEY and CDR2 SVGAGI come from the germline V gene. The CDR3 runs to 15 residues. The trim removed 2 bases at V and 0 bases at J, leaving 1 base unmatched. CDR3 residues: CASSYRTGANYGYTF. CDR3 DNA sequence: TGTGCCAGCAGTTACCGGACAGGGGCTAACTATGGCTACACCTTC.

The chain uses TRBV15 and TRBJ2-2; D may be TRBD2 (5 bases). The CDR3 runs 16 residues. CDR1 is LNHNV, CDR2 YYDKDF, per germline (reference sequence). V was pared by 5 bases and J by 2 bases, with 15 bases between. The DNA for the CDR3 is TGTGCCACCAGCCCAATATCCAGCGGTAACACCGGGGAGCTGTTTTTT. Amino acid sequence: CATSPISSGNTGELFF. Drawing the rest from reference TRBV15 and TRBJ2-2, the complete variable domain is DAMVIQNPRYQVTQFGKPVTLSCSQTLNHNVMYWYQQKSSQAPKLLFHYYDKDFNNEADTPDNFQSRRPNTSFCFLDIRSPGLGDTAMYLCATSPISSGNTGELFFGEGSRLTVL.

This chain connects TRBV11-3 to TRBJ2-1; 11 bases align to TRBD2. This CDR3 region has 14 residues. J gave up 10 bases and V 6 bases, and 8 bases lay outside the gene matches. The germline gives CDR1 SGHNT, CDR2 YENEEA. CDR3 bases: TGTGCCAGCAGTTTACTAGCGGGAGAGGGAGAGCAGTTCTTC. It encodes CASSLLAGEGEQFF.

The V and J genes are TRBV29-1 and TRBJ2-3; weak D call: TRBD2 (6 bases). Germline V CDR1 and CDR2: SQVTM, ANQGSEA. The CDR3 consists of 15 residues. The V end lost 3 bases, the J end lost 7 bases, and 20 bases lay between the germline ends. In DNA form, the CDR3 reads TGCAGCGTTGAGCGAAGACTAGACGATTCCTATACGCAGTATTTT. Amino acid sequence: CSVERRLDDSYTQYF.

The gene calls are TRBV19 and TRBJ1-6; 10 bases are shared with TRBD1. Per germline, CDR1 LNHDA and CDR2 SQIVND (reference sequence). Germline trimming cut 7 bases from V and 7 bases from J; bases unmatched to any gene: 13. The CDR3 totals 17 residues. The CDR3 region is CASTAGTGVDGNSPLHF. CDR3 nucleotides: TGTGCCAGTACCGCCGGGACAGGGGTAGATGGCAATTCACCCCTCCACTTT.

Written as DNA, the CDR3 is TGCAGCGTCTCGACTAGCGGAGACTACAATGAGCAGTTCTTC. Residues: CSVSTSGDYNEQFF. The rearrangement uses TRBV29-1 and TRBJ2-1, with 9 bases matching TRBD2. The CDR3 sequence is 14 residues long. The J segment lost 3 bases and the V segment lost 6 bases, leaving 6 bases of the junction unmatched. Germline CDR1 and CDR2: SQVTM and ANQGSEA.

This chain joins TRBV9 and TRBJ2-7; TRBD2 aligns across 8 bases. The length of the CDR3 is 15 residues. The germline CDR1 and CDR2 sequences are SGDLS and YYNGEE. V dropped 2 bases and J dropped 7; count of bases not matched to a gene: 11. This chain's CDR3 is CASSVGEVAGREQYF. CDR3 bases: TGTGCCAGCAGCGTGGGGGAAGTAGCGGGGAGGGAGCAGTACTTC.

The rearrangement links TRBV6-5 to TRBJ1-1, with D maybe TRBD1 (5 bases). Trimming removed 2 bases at V and 1 base at J, with 11 bases between. The CDR3 consists of 15 residues. Looked up from germline, CDR1 is MNHEY and CDR2 is SVGAGI. The CDR3 sequence is CASSYEAGKNTEAFF. CDR3 in DNA: TGTGCCAGCAGTTACGAGGCAGGGAAGAACACTGAAGCTTTCTTT.

This rearrangement joins TRBV5-6 to TRBJ1-2, with TRBD1 identical over 8 bases. Losses at the gene ends were 0 bases for V and 0 bases for J; bases not matched to a gene: 4. In germline, CDR1 is SGHDT, CDR2 YYEEEE. The CDR3 is 16 amino acids. The CDR3 reads CASSLAGTGPNYGYTF. CDR3 nucleotide sequence: TGTGCCAGCAGCTTGGCGGGGACAGGTCCTAACTATGGCTACACCTTC.

V usage is TRBV6-1 and J usage is TRBJ1-5; possible D gene TRBD1, 5 bases. The CDR3 consists of 15 residues. CDR1 and CDR2 (germline): MNHNS, SASEGT. V lost 3 bases and J lost 2, with 11 bases in between. The CDR3 sequence: CASSDRDYRNQPQHF. In DNA form, the CDR3 reads TGTGCCAGCAGTGACCGGGACTATCGCAATCAGCCCCAGCATTTT.

The chain recombines TRBV6-2 or TRBV6-3 with TRBJ2-7, with 11 nucleotides matching TRBD2. Looked up from germline, CDR1 is MNHEY and CDR2 is SVGEGT. V shed 5 bases, J shed 4 bases, and the junction held 7 bases outside the gene matches. CDR3 length: 15 residues. In DNA form, the CDR3 reads TGTGCCAGCAGTCGAACTAGCGGGAGACCATACGAGCAGTACTTC. Its translation is CASSRTSGRPYEQYF.

The chain links TRBV2 to TRBJ2-2; 7 bases match TRBD1. CDR1 SNHLY and CDR2 FYNNEI come from the germline V gene. This CDR3 spans 15 amino acids. V was pared by 10 bases and J by 0 bases, with 8 bases of the junction left unmatched. Written as DNA, the CDR3 is TGTGCCACCCGAAAAGGGACAGCGAACACCGGGGAGCTGTTTTTT. It specifies CATRKGTANTGELFF. The full variable domain, in which reference TRBV2 and TRBJ2-2 provide the parts outside the CDR3, is EPEVTQTPSHQVTQMGQEVILRCVPISNHLYFYWYRQILGQKVEFLVSFYNNEISEKSEIFDDQFSVERPDGSNFTLKIRSTKLEDSAMYFCATRKGTANTGELFFGEGSRLTVL.

The sample holds one count of this clone. This chain uses TRBV5-8 with TRBJ2-7; TRBD2 aligns across 15 bases. V dropped 0 bases and J dropped 0; count of bases not matched to a gene: 7. From germline, CDR1 is SGHTS and CDR2 YDEGEE. The CDR3 length is 19 residues. Here the CDR3 reads CASSLVWGTSGRSSYEQYF. The CDR3 coding sequence is TGTGCCAGCAGCTTGGTTTGGGGGACTAGCGGGAGGTCCTCCTACGAGCAGTACTTC.

This sequence joins TRBV24-1 and TRBJ1-3; 7 nucleotides align to TRBD1. J lost 2 bases, V lost 5 bases, and 2 bases had no gene match. Per germline, CDR1 KGHDR and CDR2 SFDVKD. This CDR3 region has 14 residues. CDR3 sequence: CATSATGTGNTIYF. CDR3 sequence (DNA): TGTGCCACCAGTGCGACAGGGACTGGAAACACCATATATTTT.

The chain employs TRBV5-1 and TRBJ2-1, with 12 bases matching TRBD1. The trim removed 3 bases at V and 16 bases at J, leaving 8 bases unmatched. Germline lookup yields CDR1 SGHRS and CDR2 YFSETQ. The CDR3 runs to 13 residues. CDR3 region: CASSSNIGTGGFF. In DNA, the CDR3 is TGCGCCAGCAGCTCCAACATCGGGACAGGGGGCTTCTTC.

V usage is TRBV7-2 and J usage is TRBJ2-5; TRBD1 might be the D (5 bases). This CDR3 region has 16 residues. Germline assignment: CDR1 SGHTA and CDR2 FQGNSA. The V and J ends lost 1 base and 2 bases respectively, with 14 bases between them. The CDR3 spells CASSLVRTNTQETQYF. DNA for the CDR3: TGTGCCAGCAGCTTAGTTCGGACAAACACTCAAGAGACCCAGTACTTC.

The J gene is TRBJ2-5, the V gene TRBV6-5; 7 nucleotides align to TRBD2. Germline V CDR1 and CDR2: MNHEY, SVGAGI. This CDR3 has 14 residues. V trimming: 0 bases; J trimming: 3 bases; junction bases outside the gene matches: 1. CDR3 in amino acids: CASSYSGGKETQYF. The CDR3 DNA sequence: TGTGCCAGCAGTTACTCGGGAGGGAAAGAGACCCAGTACTTC.